These T cell receptor beta chains were read from a single sample in a study of technical replicates of blood from several donors. Produced via immunoSEQ multiplex PCR; TCRdb's table is partial and in-frame only. Of roughly 81,000 clones listed, less than 98% are singletons. The specimen was T cells isolated from PBMCs. These receptors were obtained from a human donor in good health. CDR3s include the opening cysteine and the closing phenylalanine or tryptophan. Each record gives: clone size, J gene, D gene, V gene, CDR3 DNA, CDR3 protein. D genes are given only for firm matches. Clone size appears in some rows only: once, few, many, or a class for an expanded clone.

clone_size: NA; j_call: TRBJ2-6; d_call: TRBD2; v_call: TRBV2; cdr3_nt: TGTGCCAGCAGTCGGGTAGCGGGGGGGCAAGGGGCCAACGTCCTGACTTTC; cdr3_aa: CASSRVAGGQGANVLTF
clone_size: NA; j_call: TRBJ1-1; d_call: TRBD1; v_call: TRBV4-1; cdr3_nt: TGCGCCAGCAGCCAAACCGGGACAGGGTTTTATGTGAACACTGAAGCTTTCTTT; cdr3_aa: CASSQTGTGFYVNTEAFF
clone_size: NA; j_call: TRBJ2-7; d_call: TRBD1; v_call: TRBV18; cdr3_nt: TGTGCCAGCTCCCCGGACTTTGGGACAGCCTACGAGCAGTACTTC; cdr3_aa: CASSPDFGTAYEQYF
clone_size: once; j_call: TRBJ2-7; d_call: TRBD2; v_call: TRBV5-1; cdr3_nt: TGCGCCAGCAGCTCGGGACTAGCGGGGGGCCGCTCCTACGAGCAGTACTTC; cdr3_aa: CASSSGLAGGRSYEQYF
clone_size: once; j_call: TRBJ2-7; d_call: NA; v_call: TRBV28; cdr3_nt: TGTGCCAGCAGTTTATTGAGTCAGGGGGACTTGATCGGCGAGCAGTACTTC; cdr3_aa: CASSLLSQGDLIGEQYF
clone_size: NA; j_call: TRBJ2-7; d_call: NA; v_call: TRBV4-1; cdr3_nt: TGCGCCAGCAGCCAATCAGCCGGAGGAGCTCGGCACTACGAGCAGTACTTC; cdr3_aa: CASSQSAGGARHYEQYF
clone_size: NA; j_call: TRBJ1-1; d_call: NA; v_call: TRBV27; cdr3_nt: TGTGCCAGCAGTTTAACGCCCAGCACTGAAGCTTTCTTT; cdr3_aa: CASSLTPSTEAFF
clone_size: NA; j_call: TRBJ1-1; d_call: NA; v_call: TRBV2; cdr3_nt: TGTGCCAGCAGTCTAGGGGGGAACACTGAAGCTTTCTTT; cdr3_aa: CASSLGGNTEAFF
clone_size: NA; j_call: TRBJ1-2; d_call: NA; v_call: TRBV7-9; cdr3_nt: TGTGCCAGCAGCTTTTCCACTTCCCACTCCGGCTACACCTTC; cdr3_aa: CASSFSTSHSGYTF
clone_size: NA; j_call: TRBJ1-3; d_call: TRBD1; v_call: TRBV2; cdr3_nt: TGTGCCGGACAGGTCTCTGGAAACACCATATATTTT; cdr3_aa: CAGQVSGNTIYF
clone_size: NA; j_call: TRBJ2-3; d_call: TRBD1; v_call: TRBV28; cdr3_nt: TGTGCCAGCAGTACCCACAGGGGTATGACAGATACGCAGTATTTT; cdr3_aa: CASSTHRGMTDTQYF
clone_size: NA; j_call: TRBJ1-2; d_call: TRBD1; v_call: TRBV5-1; cdr3_nt: TGCGCCAGCAGCAGGACAGGGGATTTCTATGGCTACACCTTC; cdr3_aa: CASSRTGDFYGYTF
clone_size: NA; j_call: TRBJ1-2; d_call: NA; v_call: TRBV6-5; cdr3_nt: TGTGCCAGCAGTTCCCTGGACATTCATGGCTACACCTTC; cdr3_aa: CASSSLDIHGYTF
clone_size: NA; j_call: TRBJ1-2; d_call: TRBD1; v_call: TRBV9; cdr3_nt: TGTGCCAGCAACCTAGCCCTTACCGGACAGGGAGGCTATGGCTACACCTTC; cdr3_aa: CASNLALTGQGGYGYTF
clone_size: NA; j_call: TRBJ1-1; d_call: NA; v_call: TRBV11-2; cdr3_nt: TGTGCCAGCAGCTCCTATGGAGAAGGAGCTTTCTTT; cdr3_aa: CASSSYGEGAFF
clone_size: NA; j_call: TRBJ1-5; d_call: NA; v_call: TRBV4-1; cdr3_nt: TGCGCCAGCAGCCAAGATGTCCCTTCGGACAGCATTAATCAGCCCCAGCATTTT; cdr3_aa: CASSQDVPSDSINQPQHF
clone_size: NA; j_call: TRBJ1-1; d_call: NA; v_call: TRBV11-3; cdr3_nt: TGTGCCAGCAGCCCCCGGGGGGGGATGAACACTGAAGCTTTCTTT; cdr3_aa: CASSPRGGMNTEAFF
clone_size: NA; j_call: TRBJ1-1; d_call: NA; v_call: TRBV27; cdr3_nt: TGTGCCAGCCTTCCCGGAGGGAGCACTGAAGCTTTCTTT; cdr3_aa: CASLPGGSTEAFF
clone_size: NA; j_call: TRBJ1-3; d_call: NA; v_call: TRBV5-6; cdr3_nt: TGTGCCAGCAGCTCTTGGGGGCCCTCTGGAAACACCATATATTTT; cdr3_aa: CASSSWGPSGNTIYF
clone_size: NA; j_call: TRBJ2-1; d_call: TRBD1; v_call: TRBV7-2; cdr3_nt: TGTGCCAGCAGCTTATACCCCCCGGGAAAACAGGGGCTCAATGAGCAGTTCTTC; cdr3_aa: CASSLYPPGKQGLNEQFF
clone_size: NA; j_call: TRBJ1-2; d_call: TRBD1; v_call: TRBV2; cdr3_nt: TGTGCCAGCAAGCCCGGGACAGGCGAAAACTATGGCTACACCTTC; cdr3_aa: CASKPGTGENYGYTF
clone_size: NA; j_call: TRBJ2-7; d_call: NA; v_call: TRBV7-3; cdr3_nt: TGTGCCAGGGCTTACGAGCAGTACTTC; cdr3_aa: CARAYEQYF
clone_size: NA; j_call: TRBJ2-2; d_call: NA; v_call: TRBV5-1; cdr3_nt: TGCGCCAGCAGCTCTAACACCGGGGAGCTGTTTTTT; cdr3_aa: CASSSNTGELFF
clone_size: NA; j_call: TRBJ2-5; d_call: TRBD2; v_call: TRBV27; cdr3_nt: TGTGCCAGCAGTCCCCGCCTCCCGCGGGGGGTGTGGGAGACCCAGTACTTC; cdr3_aa: CASSPRLPRGVWETQYF
clone_size: NA; j_call: TRBJ1-1; d_call: TRBD1; v_call: TRBV7-2; cdr3_nt: TGTGCCAGCAGCACCAATCCGACAGGGAAGGCTTTCTTT; cdr3_aa: CASSTNPTGKAFF
clone_size: NA; j_call: TRBJ1-2; d_call: TRBD1; v_call: TRBV28; cdr3_nt: TGTGCCAGCAGTTTATTGGGACAGGGTTATGGCTACACCTTC; cdr3_aa: CASSLLGQGYGYTF
clone_size: NA; j_call: TRBJ2-1; d_call: NA; v_call: TRBV6-5; cdr3_nt: TGTGCCAGCGGGGGGACCGGTGGGCAGTTCTTC; cdr3_aa: CASGGTGGQFF
clone_size: NA; j_call: TRBJ2-7; d_call: NA; v_call: TRBV11-2; cdr3_nt: TGTGCCAGCAGCTCTCTCTACGAGCAGTACTTC; cdr3_aa: CASSSLYEQYF
clone_size: NA; j_call: TRBJ1-2; d_call: TRBD1; v_call: TRBV18; cdr3_nt: TGTGCCAGCTCACCCCCGACAGGGCTTCACTATGGCTACACCTTC; cdr3_aa: CASSPPTGLHYGYTF
clone_size: NA; j_call: TRBJ2-3; d_call: TRBD1; v_call: TRBV4-2; cdr3_nt: TGTGCCAGCAGCCAAGTCGCACACAGGGGCCTCCTTGGCGATACGCAGTATTTT; cdr3_aa: CASSQVAHRGLLGDTQYF
clone_size: NA; j_call: TRBJ2-7; d_call: TRBD1; v_call: TRBV7-9; cdr3_nt: TGTGCCAGCAGCTTAGGAGGTCAGGGGGCGCGTATGGACGAGCAGTACTTC; cdr3_aa: CASSLGGQGARMDEQYF
clone_size: NA; j_call: TRBJ2-2; d_call: TRBD2; v_call: TRBV5-1; cdr3_nt: TGCGCCAGCAGCTTGGCCCGGGCCAGCGGGAGTTCGGATACCGGGGAGCTGTTTTTT; cdr3_aa: CASSLARASGSSDTGELFF
clone_size: NA; j_call: TRBJ1-2; d_call: NA; v_call: TRBV5-1; cdr3_nt: TGCGCCAGCAGCTTGGCGCCGAATACAGGGCAGGATGGCTACACCTTC; cdr3_aa: CASSLAPNTGQDGYTF
clone_size: NA; j_call: TRBJ2-1; d_call: NA; v_call: TRBV29-1; cdr3_nt: TGCAGCGTGGCGGCACGGCTATCCTCCTACAATGAGCAGTTCTTC; cdr3_aa: CSVAARLSSYNEQFF
clone_size: NA; j_call: TRBJ1-1; d_call: NA; v_call: TRBV4-1; cdr3_nt: TGCGCCAGCAGCCAAGAGGTCCGCCGGGACACTGAAGCTTTCTTT; cdr3_aa: CASSQEVRRDTEAFF
clone_size: NA; j_call: TRBJ1-2; d_call: NA; v_call: TRBV5-4; cdr3_nt: TGTGCCAGCAGCTTTCCCAGGGATAATAGAGGCTACACCTTC; cdr3_aa: CASSFPRDNRGYTF
clone_size: NA; j_call: TRBJ1-3; d_call: TRBD1; v_call: TRBV11-3; cdr3_nt: TGTGCCAGCAGCAAGGACAGGGGCCAGAACACCATATATTTT; cdr3_aa: CASSKDRGQNTIYF
clone_size: NA; j_call: TRBJ2-1; d_call: NA; v_call: TRBV28; cdr3_nt: TGTGCCAGCAGTTTGGGGAGAGGTGAGCAGTTCTTC; cdr3_aa: CASSLGRGEQFF
clone_size: NA; j_call: TRBJ2-1; d_call: NA; v_call: TRBV19; cdr3_nt: TGTGCCAGTAAGCCCCGGACAAACTACAATGAGCAGTTCTTC; cdr3_aa: CASKPRTNYNEQFF
clone_size: NA; j_call: TRBJ2-7; d_call: TRBD2; v_call: TRBV4-2; cdr3_nt: TGTGCCAGCAGCCAAGGAACTAGCGGGAGTAACTACGAGCAGTACTTC; cdr3_aa: CASSQGTSGSNYEQYF
clone_size: NA; j_call: TRBJ1-3; d_call: TRBD1; v_call: TRBV30; cdr3_nt: TGTGCCTGGAGTGGGGGACAGGGGGAGAACACCATATATTTT; cdr3_aa: CAWSGGQGENTIYF
clone_size: NA; j_call: TRBJ1-1; d_call: NA; v_call: TRBV5-1; cdr3_nt: TGCGCCAGCAGCTTGTACCAGATGAACACTGAAGCTTTCTTT; cdr3_aa: CASSLYQMNTEAFF
clone_size: NA; j_call: TRBJ2-2; d_call: TRBD1; v_call: TRBV6-5; cdr3_nt: TGTGCCAGCAGTTACCCCCCCGGACAGGTCGGGGAGCTGTTTTTT; cdr3_aa: CASSYPPGQVGELFF
clone_size: NA; j_call: TRBJ1-1; d_call: TRBD1; v_call: TRBV2; cdr3_nt: TGTGCCAGCAGCGGAAACAGGGGGATGAACACTGAAGCTTTCTTT; cdr3_aa: CASSGNRGMNTEAFF
clone_size: NA; j_call: TRBJ2-1; d_call: TRBD1; v_call: TRBV7-9; cdr3_nt: TGTGCCAGCAGCGAAAAGACAGGGGTGCGGGAGCAGTTCTTC; cdr3_aa: CASSEKTGVREQFF
clone_size: NA; j_call: TRBJ2-2; d_call: TRBD2; v_call: TRBV4-2; cdr3_nt: TGTGCCAGCAGCCCTCTCGGACTAGCGCTTAACACCGGGGAGCTGTTTTTT; cdr3_aa: CASSPLGLALNTGELFF
clone_size: NA; j_call: TRBJ2-7; d_call: TRBD1; v_call: TRBV5-4; cdr3_nt: TGTGCCAGCAGCTTGGGATGGGGACAGTACGAGCAGTACTTC; cdr3_aa: CASSLGWGQYEQYF
clone_size: NA; j_call: TRBJ2-3; d_call: NA; v_call: TRBV28; cdr3_nt: TGTGCCAGCAGTAGCGGATCGGGCACAGATACGCAGTATTTT; cdr3_aa: CASSSGSGTDTQYF
clone_size: once; j_call: TRBJ2-7; d_call: NA; v_call: TRBV7-9; cdr3_nt: TGTGCCAGCAGCCCCCCAGGGATACTTTCTAGGGAGCAGTACTTC; cdr3_aa: CASSPPGILSREQYF
clone_size: NA; j_call: TRBJ1-2; d_call: TRBD1; v_call: TRBV6-1; cdr3_nt: TGTGCCGGGCAACCGGGACAGGGGGATGGCTACACCTTC; cdr3_aa: CAGQPGQGDGYTF
clone_size: NA; j_call: TRBJ1-1; d_call: NA; v_call: TRBV30; cdr3_nt: TGTGCCTGGAGTCCCCACACGAACACTGAAGCTTTCTTT; cdr3_aa: CAWSPHTNTEAFF
clone_size: NA; j_call: TRBJ2-5; d_call: TRBD1; v_call: TRBV7-3; cdr3_nt: TGTGCCAGCAGCCTGGGGGACAGCCTCCAAGAGACCCAGTACTTC; cdr3_aa: CASSLGDSLQETQYF
clone_size: NA; j_call: TRBJ1-6; d_call: TRBD1; v_call: TRBV7-2; cdr3_nt: TGTGCCAGCAGCGCACGACAGGGAAATAATTCACCCCTCCACTTT; cdr3_aa: CASSARQGNNSPLHF